A selection of T cell receptor beta chains follows, all from one sample in a study of T cell responses to AZD1222 COVID-19 vaccine. Sequencing was performed with immunoSEQ multiplex PCR; in TCRdb, only in-frame clones are kept and a portion is missing. The profile shows around 76,000 clones, 80% to 90% of them singletons. The sample was peripheral blood, taken on day 0 of AZD1222 vaccination. All receptors come from an adult in good health. CDR3s include the opening cysteine and the closing phenylalanine or tryptophan. A D gene is named only where the DNA matches it firmly. Clone size appears in some rows only: once, few, many, or a class for an expanded clone.

clone size	V gene	D gene	J gene	CDR3 protein	CDR3 DNA
NA	TRBV7-2	NA	TRBJ2-3	CASSSRPTDTQYF	TGTGCCAGCAGCTCCCGACCCACAGATACGCAGTATTTT
NA	TRBV9	NA	TRBJ1-6	CASSGRTVNSPLHF	TGTGCCAGCAGCGGGAGGACGGTAAATTCACCCCTCCACTTT
NA	TRBV7-6	NA	TRBJ2-1	CASSLTSRSSYNEQFF	TGTGCCAGCAGCTTAACGTCTCGGAGCTCCTACAATGAGCAGTTCTTC
NA	TRBV5-1	TRBD1	TRBJ2-1	CASSLGDRPWVEQFF	TGCGCCAGCAGCTTGGGGGACAGGCCCTGGGTTGAGCAGTTCTTC
NA	TRBV18	NA	TRBJ2-2	CASSPSPGVYTGELFF	TGTGCCAGCTCACCTTCCCCAGGTGTTTACACCGGGGAGCTGTTTTTT
few	TRBV18	NA	TRBJ2-1	CASSPPLGGLGLDEQFF	TGTGCCAGCTCACCACCTTTGGGGGGCCTGGGTCTGGATGAGCAGTTCTTC
NA	TRBV5-1	NA	TRBJ2-5	CASSLDRPPQYF	TGCGCCAGCAGCCTGGACCGACCCCCCCAGTACTTC
NA	TRBV19	TRBD1	TRBJ2-4	CASSADRGQVNIQYF	TGTGCCAGTAGTGCCGACAGGGGGCAGGTAAACATTCAGTACTTC
NA	TRBV24-1	NA	TRBJ1-5	CATSDSWGHQPQHF	TGTGCCACCAGTGATTCGTGGGGTCATCAGCCCCAGCATTTT
NA	TRBV4-3	NA	TRBJ2-7	CASSQDSGQYEQYF	TGCGCCAGCAGCCAAGATTCGGGGCAGTACGAGCAGTACTTC
NA	TRBV10-3	TRBD1	TRBJ1-3	CAISRGDRNSGNTIYF	TGTGCCATCTCCCGAGGGGACAGAAACTCTGGAAACACCATATATTTT
NA	TRBV7-2	TRBD1	TRBJ2-1	CASSHPEEPGTARYNEQFF	TGTGCCAGCAGCCACCCTGAGGAGCCCGGGACAGCACGCTACAATGAGCAGTTCTTC
NA	TRBV7-8	NA	TRBJ1-5	CAGGTGTGNQPQHF	TGTGCCGGTGGGACGGGGACGGGCAATCAGCCCCAGCATTTT
NA	TRBV29-1	NA	TRBJ1-1	CSVDRGVYTEAFF	TGCAGCGTTGACAGGGGAGTGTACACTGAAGCTTTCTTT